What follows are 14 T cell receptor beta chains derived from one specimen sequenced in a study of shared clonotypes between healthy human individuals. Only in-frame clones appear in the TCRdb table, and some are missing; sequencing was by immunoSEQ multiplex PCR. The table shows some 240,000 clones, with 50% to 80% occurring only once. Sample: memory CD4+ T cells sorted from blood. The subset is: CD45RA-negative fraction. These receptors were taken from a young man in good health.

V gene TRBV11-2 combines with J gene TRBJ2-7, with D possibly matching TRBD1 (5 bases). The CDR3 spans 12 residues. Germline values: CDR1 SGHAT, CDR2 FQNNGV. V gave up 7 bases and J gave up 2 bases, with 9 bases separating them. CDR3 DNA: TGTGCCAGCACTCAGGGCCCCTACGAGCAGTACTTC. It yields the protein CASTQGPYEQYF.

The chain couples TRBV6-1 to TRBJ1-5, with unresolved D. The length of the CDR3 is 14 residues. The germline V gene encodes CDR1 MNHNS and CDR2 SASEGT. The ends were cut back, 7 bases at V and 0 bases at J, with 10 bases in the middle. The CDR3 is CASILDYSNQPQHF. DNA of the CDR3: TGTGCCAGCATATTAGACTATAGCAATCAGCCCCAGCATTTT.

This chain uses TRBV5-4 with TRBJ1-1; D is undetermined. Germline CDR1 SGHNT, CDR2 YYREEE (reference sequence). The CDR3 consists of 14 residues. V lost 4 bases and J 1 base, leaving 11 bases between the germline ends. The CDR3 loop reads CASSRERANTEAFF. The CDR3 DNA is TGTGCCAGCAGCAGGGAAAGGGCGAACACTGAAGCTTTCTTT.

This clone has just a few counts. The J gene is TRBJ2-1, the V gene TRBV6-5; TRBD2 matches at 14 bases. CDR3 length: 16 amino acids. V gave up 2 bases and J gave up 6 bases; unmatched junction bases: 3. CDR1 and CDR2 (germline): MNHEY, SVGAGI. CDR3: CASSYVGLAGANEQFF. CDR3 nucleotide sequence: TGTGCCAGCAGTTACGTGGGACTAGCGGGAGCCAATGAGCAGTTCTTC.

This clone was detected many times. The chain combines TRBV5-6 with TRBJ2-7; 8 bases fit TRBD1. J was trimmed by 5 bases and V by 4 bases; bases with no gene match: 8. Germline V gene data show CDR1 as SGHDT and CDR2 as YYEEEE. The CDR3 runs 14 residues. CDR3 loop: CASSKDRVGHEQYF. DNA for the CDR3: TGTGCCAGCAGCAAGGACAGGGTGGGTCACGAGCAGTACTTC.

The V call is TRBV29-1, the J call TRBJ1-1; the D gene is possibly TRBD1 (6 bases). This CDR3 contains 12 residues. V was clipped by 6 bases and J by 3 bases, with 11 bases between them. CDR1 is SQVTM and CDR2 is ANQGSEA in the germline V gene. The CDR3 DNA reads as TGCAGCGTCTCTAAGGGGGACACTGAAGCTTTCTTT. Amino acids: CSVSKGDTEAFF.

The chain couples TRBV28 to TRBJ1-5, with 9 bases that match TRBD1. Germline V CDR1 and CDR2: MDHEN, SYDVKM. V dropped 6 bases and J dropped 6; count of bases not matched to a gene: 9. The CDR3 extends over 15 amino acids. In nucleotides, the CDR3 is TGTGCCAGCAGCCAACAGGGGGCCGGTATTCAGCCCCAGCATTTT. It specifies CASSQQGAGIQPQHF.

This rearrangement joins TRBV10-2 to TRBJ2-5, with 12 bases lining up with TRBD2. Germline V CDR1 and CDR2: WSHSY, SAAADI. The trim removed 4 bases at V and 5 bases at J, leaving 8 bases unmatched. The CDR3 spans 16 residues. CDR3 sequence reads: CASSASSGRAVETQYF. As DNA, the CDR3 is TGCGCCAGCAGTGCGTCTAGCGGGAGGGCCGTTGAGACCCAGTACTTC.

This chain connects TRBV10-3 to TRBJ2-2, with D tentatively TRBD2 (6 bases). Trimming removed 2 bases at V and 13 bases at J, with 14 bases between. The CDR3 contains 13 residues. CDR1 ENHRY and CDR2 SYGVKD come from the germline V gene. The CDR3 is CAISELGGESLFF. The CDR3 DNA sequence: TGTGCCATCAGTGAGCTTGGCGGGGAGTCGCTGTTTTTT.

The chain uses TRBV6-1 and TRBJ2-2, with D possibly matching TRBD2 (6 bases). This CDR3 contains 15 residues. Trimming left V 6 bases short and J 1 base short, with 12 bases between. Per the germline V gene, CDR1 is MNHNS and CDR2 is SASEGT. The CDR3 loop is CASSFGTQNTGELFF. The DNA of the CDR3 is TGTGCCAGCAGCTTCGGGACTCAGAACACCGGGGAGCTGTTTTTT.

CDR3 nucleotides: TGTGCCAGCAGCTTGCGGAGCACTGAAGCTTTCTTT. It encodes CASSLRSTEAFF. The V gene is TRBV5-6, the J gene TRBJ1-1; no firm D call. The V gene's germline CDR1 is SGHDT and CDR2 YYEEEE. Between the trimmed V and J ends, which lost 1 base and 4 bases, there was a span of 5 bases. The CDR3 sequence is 12 residues long.

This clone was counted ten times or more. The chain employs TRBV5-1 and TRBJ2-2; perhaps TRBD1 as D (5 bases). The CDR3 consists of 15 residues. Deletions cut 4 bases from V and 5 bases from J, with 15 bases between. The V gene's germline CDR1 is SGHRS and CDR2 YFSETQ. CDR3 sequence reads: CASSPEPGLTGELFF. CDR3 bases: TGCGCCAGCAGCCCGGAGCCAGGGCTAACCGGGGAGCTGTTTTTT.

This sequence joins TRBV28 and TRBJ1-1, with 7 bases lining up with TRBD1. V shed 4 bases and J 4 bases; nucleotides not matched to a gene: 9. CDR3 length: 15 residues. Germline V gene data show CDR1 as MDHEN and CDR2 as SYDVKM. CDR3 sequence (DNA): TGTGCCAGCAGTTCCCAGGGAAACAGGGGCACTGAAGCTTTCTTT. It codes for CASSSQGNRGTEAFF.

The CDR3 loop reads CASSQRDPGISYEQYF. CDR3 in DNA: TGCGCCAGCAGCCAACGAGATCCGGGAATCTCCTACGAGCAGTACTTC. The chain has TRBV4-1 and TRBJ2-7; D is possibly TRBD2 (5 bases). Germline assignment: CDR1 MGHRA and CDR2 YSYEKL. The CDR3 length is 16 residues. V lost 2 bases to trimming and J lost 0 bases, with 14 bases between them.